This T cell receptor beta chain was profiled in a study of OX40 agonist ivuxolimab in advanced cancers. Overall study: Patients received ivuxolimab, an agonistic anti-OX40 (CD134) antibody. The dose-escalation cohort had hepatocellular carcinoma, melanoma, renal cell or head and neck cancer. One hepatocellular carcinoma and two cutaneous melanoma patients partially responded.

The repertoire was sequenced with immunoSEQ multiplex PCR; TCRdb's copy has only in-frame clones and lacks some. The profile shows around 15,000 clones, 86% of them singletons. Blood samples were obtained at baseline, cycle 4 day 1, and cycle 7 day 1. The CDR3 is made up of 15 amino acids. Germline values: CDR1 MNHEY, CDR2 SMNVEV (reference sequence). The germline V and J ends were trimmed by 0 bases and 2 bases, with 11 bases remaining between them. Source: CD4+ or CD8+ T cells sorted from blood, taken in a trial of the OX40 agonist ivuxolimab. The gene calls are TRBV27 and TRBJ2-7; D is tentatively TRBD1 or TRBD2 (5 bases each). The sequence was obtained from an adult with an advanced solid tumor such as melanoma, head and neck, liver or kidney cancer. The CDR3 spells CASSLSRQGPYEQYF. For the CDR3, the DNA is TGTGCCAGCAGTTTATCCCGTCAGGGACCCTACGAGCAGTACTTC.